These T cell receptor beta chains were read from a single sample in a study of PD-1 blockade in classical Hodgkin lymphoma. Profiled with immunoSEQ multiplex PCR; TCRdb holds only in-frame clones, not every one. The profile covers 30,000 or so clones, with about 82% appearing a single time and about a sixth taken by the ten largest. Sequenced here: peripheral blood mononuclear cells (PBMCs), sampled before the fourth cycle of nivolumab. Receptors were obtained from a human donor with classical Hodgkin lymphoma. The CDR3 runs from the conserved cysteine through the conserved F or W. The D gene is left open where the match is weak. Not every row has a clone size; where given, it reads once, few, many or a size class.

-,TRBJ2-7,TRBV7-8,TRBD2,CASSGTSGAYEQYF,TGTGCCAGCAGCGGGACTAGCGGGGCCTACGAGCAGTACTTC
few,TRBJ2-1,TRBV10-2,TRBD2,CASRPGTSGYNEQFF,TGCGCCAGCAGGCCCGGGACTAGCGGCTACAATGAGCAGTTCTTC
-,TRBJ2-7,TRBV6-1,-,CASRLTVPYEQYF,TGTGCCAGCCGCTTGACAGTTCCTTACGAGCAGTACTTC
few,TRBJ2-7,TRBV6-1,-,CASSREPYEQYF,TGTGCCAGCAGCAGGGAGCCCTACGAGCAGTACTTC
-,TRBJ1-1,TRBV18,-,CASSPEQGSEAFF,TGTGCCAGCTCACCAGAACAGGGCTCTGAAGCTTTCTTT
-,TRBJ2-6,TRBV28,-,CASSFRPGRSSGANVLTF,TGTGCCAGCAGTTTTCGGCCTGGCAGAAGCTCTGGGGCCAACGTCCTGACTTTC
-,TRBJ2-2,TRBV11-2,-,CASSLDRGTGELFF,TGTGCCAGCAGCTTAGACAGGGGAACCGGGGAGCTGTTTTTT
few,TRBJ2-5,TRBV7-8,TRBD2,CASSLGLAGESRAETQYF,TGTGCCAGCAGCTTAGGACTAGCGGGAGAAAGCCGGGCAGAGACCCAGTACTTC
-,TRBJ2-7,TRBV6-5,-,CASRPGGGLEQYF,TGTGCCAGCCGACCCGGGGGAGGCCTCGAGCAGTACTTC
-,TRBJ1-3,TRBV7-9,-,CASSSLQGSGNTIYF,TGTGCCAGCAGCTCGCTTCAGGGATCGGGAAACACCATATATTTT
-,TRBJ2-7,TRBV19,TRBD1,CASSRNTGTATYEQYF,TGTGCCAGTAGCAGAAATACCGGGACAGCAACCTACGAGCAGTACTTC
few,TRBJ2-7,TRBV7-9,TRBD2,CASSGETSGSVEQYF,TGTGCCAGCAGCGGGGAAACTAGCGGGAGTGTCGAGCAGTACTTC
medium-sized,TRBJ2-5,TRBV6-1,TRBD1,CASRSGQGKETQYF,TGTGCCAGCAGATCAGGACAGGGTAAAGAGACCCAGTACTTC
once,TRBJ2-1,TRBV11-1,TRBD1,CASSPQGTGSHEQFF,TGTGCCAGCAGCCCCCAAGGGACAGGGAGCCATGAGCAGTTCTTC
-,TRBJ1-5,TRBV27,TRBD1,CASSEGPTGGVLGTQHF,TGTGCCAGCAGTGAAGGCCCTACAGGGGGCGTTCTCGGGACCCAGCATTTT
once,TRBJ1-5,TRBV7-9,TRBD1,CASSLTGRKQPQHF,TGTGCCAGCAGCCTGACAGGGAGGAAACAGCCCCAGCATTTT
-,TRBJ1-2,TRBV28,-,CASSASTLAGDRGYTF,TGTGCCAGCAGCGCCTCCACGTTGGCAGGGGATAGGGGCTACACCTTC
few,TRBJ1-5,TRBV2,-,CASSASGQGSNQPQHF,-
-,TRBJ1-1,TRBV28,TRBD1,CASRLGQEAFF,TGTGCCAGCAGACTGGGACAGGAAGCTTTCTTT
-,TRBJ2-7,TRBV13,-,CASSSSRLGLSYEQYF,TGTGCCAGCAGCTCTTCAAGACTTGGGCTCTCCTACGAGCAGTACTTC
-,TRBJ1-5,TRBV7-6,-,CASSLETGYNQPQHF,TGTGCCAGCAGCTTAGAAACAGGGTACAATCAGCCCCAGCATTTT
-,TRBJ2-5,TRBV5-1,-,CASSAGQETQYF,TGCGCCAGCAGCGCGGGGCAAGAGACCCAGTACTTC
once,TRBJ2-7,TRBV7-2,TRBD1,CASSLFTGGNEQYF,TGTGCCAGCAGCTTATTCACAGGGGGAAACGAGCAGTACTTC
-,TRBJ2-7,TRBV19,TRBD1,CASSRTGVAYEQYF,TGTGCCAGTAGTAGGACAGGTGTGGCCTACGAGCAGTACTTC
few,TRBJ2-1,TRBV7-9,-,CASSAYRVAVANEQFF,TGTGCCAGCAGCGCCTACAGGGTTGCTGTCGCGAATGAGCAGTTCTTC
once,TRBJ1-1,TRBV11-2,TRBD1,CASGQGAFEAFF,TGTGCCAGCGGACAGGGGGCGTTTGAAGCTTTCTTT
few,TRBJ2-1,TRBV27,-,CASSLGRHNEQFF,TGTGCCAGCAGTTTGGGTAGGCACAATGAGCAGTTCTTC
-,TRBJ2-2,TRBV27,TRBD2,CASSLLAGVSTGELFF,TGTGCCAGCAGTTTATTAGCGGGAGTAAGCACCGGGGAGCTGTTTTTT
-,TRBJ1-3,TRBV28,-,CASSLAGLGNTIYF,TGTGCCAGCAGTTTAGCAGGGCTCGGAAACACCATATATTTT
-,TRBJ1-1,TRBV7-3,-,CASSFNGPTEAFF,TGTGCCAGCAGCTTTAACGGGCCCACTGAAGCTTTCTTT
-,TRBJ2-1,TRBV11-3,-,CASSRGTAYNEQFF,TGTGCCAGCAGCCGCGGGACAGCCTACAATGAGCAGTTCTTC
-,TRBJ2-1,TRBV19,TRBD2,CASRLSGSSYNEQFF,TGTGCCAGTCGCCTTAGCGGGAGCTCCTACAATGAGCAGTTCTTC
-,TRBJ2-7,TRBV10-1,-,CASSDRHGTYEQYF,TGCGCCAGCAGTGACAGGCACGGGACCTACGAGCAGTACTTC
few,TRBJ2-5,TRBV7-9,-,CASSQTPETQYF,TGTGCCAGCAGCCAAACCCCAGAGACCCAGTACTTC
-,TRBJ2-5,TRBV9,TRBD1,CASSSATGGLQTQYF,TGTGCCAGCAGCTCCGCGACAGGGGGCTTGCAGACCCAGTACTTC
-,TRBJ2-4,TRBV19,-,CASSIVQGNIQYF,TGTGCCAGTAGTATAGTCCAGGGGAACATTCAGTACTTC
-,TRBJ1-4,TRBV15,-,CATSRELATNEKLFF,TGTGCCACCAGCAGAGAGTTGGCAACTAATGAAAAACTGTTTTTT